The 22 T cell receptor beta chains given below trace back to one sample, sequenced in a study of T cell repertoires in cytomegalovirus infection. Antigen specificity for these receptors is unknown. TCRdb itself ran the reads through MiXCR, one entry per CDR3 protein. The repertoire holds 650,000 to 900,000 distinct CDR3 sequences, with approximately 32% as singletons. Here the sequenced sample was cultured CD8+ T cells from PBMCs, taken from culture after CMV antigen stimulation. Receptors originate from a human donor in good health (CMV status not recorded). Some clones in this sample may be carry-over from other donors' samples.

In its sample, this clonotype was seen a few times. This chain joins TRBV6-1 and TRBJ2-7; TRBD2 agrees at 8 bases. Trimming removed 4 bases from V and 3 bases from J; junction bases left unmatched: 14. Germline values: CDR1 MNHNS, CDR2 SASEGT. The CDR3 contains 17 residues. CDR3 amino acids: CASSVRGGPLISYEQYV. The CDR3 nucleotides are TGTGCCAGCAGTGTGCGCGGGGGGCCTCTAATTAGCTACGAGCAGTACGTC.

The gene calls are TRBV27 and TRBJ2-1; 10 bases are shared with TRBD2. The V gene's germline CDR1 is MNHEY and CDR2 SMNVEV (reference sequence). The trim removed 5 bases at V and 16 bases at J, leaving 8 bases unmatched. The CDR3 covers 12 residues. CDR3 nucleotide sequence: TGTGCCAGCAGTCTTAGCGGGGGGTCTCCCTTCTTC. Protein: CASSLSGGSPFF.

The chain carries TRBV4-2 and TRBJ2-1; D is perhaps TRBD2 (5 bases). Per germline, CDR1 LGHNA and CDR2 YNFKEQ. V lost 0 bases and J 7 bases, leaving 16 bases between the germline ends. The CDR3 covers 16 residues. The DNA of the CDR3 is TGTGCCAGCAGCCAAGATCTGGAGGAATTCGTTAATGAGCAGTTCTTC. The encoded protein is CASSQDLEEFVNEQFF.

The chain carries TRBV12-3 or TRBV12-4 and TRBJ2-1, with TRBD2 identical over 7 bases. The CDR3 length is 16 residues. V lost 3 bases to trimming and J lost 2 bases; unmatched junction nucleotides: 7. The CDR3 region has the DNA TGTGCCAGCAGTTTCTCAGCGGGGAGAGCCTACAATGAGCAGTTCTTC. Translated: CASSFSAGRAYNEQFF.

This clonotype has just a few counts. The chain employs TRBV10-2 and TRBJ1-1; D is uncertain. Trimming removed 3 bases from V and 6 bases from J, with 14 bases in between. Looked up from germline, CDR1 is WSHSY and CDR2 is SAAADI. The CDR3 sequence is 14 residues long. The CDR3 spells CASSDIGGRPEAFF. The CDR3 bases are TGCGCCAGCAGTGATATAGGTGGGAGGCCTGAAGCTTTCTTT.

This clonotype was seen many times. The V gene is TRBV7-8, the J gene TRBJ2-3, with 12 bases that match TRBD1. V lost 0 bases, J lost 4 bases, and 8 bases stayed unmatched. This CDR3 contains 18 residues. Per the germline V gene, CDR1 is SGHVS and CDR2 is FQNEAQ. This chain's CDR3 is CASSLALRDRGRADTQYF. CDR3 coding DNA: TGTGCCAGCAGCTTAGCGCTCCGGGACAGGGGGCGCGCAGATACGCAGTATTTT.

The chain recombines TRBV23-1 with TRBJ2-7; D is possibly TRBD1 or TRBD2 (5 bases each). TRBV23-1 is an open reading frame, and its role is uncertain. This CDR3 comprises 14 residues. V shed 3 bases and J shed 3 bases, with 12 bases lying between them. This CDR3 is CASSQNGAFYEQYF. In nucleotides, the CDR3 is TGCGCCAGCAGTCAGAACGGGGCCTTCTACGAGCAGTACTTC.

This rearrangement joins TRBV27 to TRBJ1-5; D uncertain. Trimming removed 0 bases at V and 6 bases at J, with 15 bases between. CDR1 is MNHEY, CDR2 SMNVEV, per germline (reference sequence). This CDR3 contains 16 residues. CDR3 sequence (DNA): TGTGCCAGCAGTTTATCATGGTCCCCGGTGGGTCAGCCCCAGCATTTT. Translation gives CASSLSWSPVGQPQHF.

The J gene is TRBJ1-2, the V gene TRBV5-1, with a weak D call TRBD1 (6 bases). Germline CDR1 reads SGHRS; CDR2 reads YFSETQ. The V end was cut by 7 bases, the J end by 8 bases, with 18 bases between. The CDR3 runs 13 residues. In DNA form, the CDR3 reads TGCGCCAGCTCCGGCGGGGGGGCGGAAGGCTACACCTTC. Translation: CASSGGGAEGYTF.

This clonotype was observed many times. J is TRBJ2-1 and V is TRBV6-6; D assignment may be TRBD1 or TRBD2 (5 bases each). The germline gives CDR1 MNHNY, CDR2 SVGAGI (reference sequence). Trimming removed 6 bases at V and 6 bases at J, with 15 bases between. The CDR3 loop spans 14 amino acids. This CDR3 is CASRPGTLSNEQFF. CDR3 nucleotides: TGTGCCAGCAGACCCGGGACCTTAAGCAATGAGCAGTTCTTC.

The table lists this clonotype with a count of one. The chain recombines TRBV7-4 with TRBJ2-5; the match to TRBD2 covers 16 bases. The V gene end was trimmed by 5 bases and the J gene end by 2 bases; junction bases not matched to a gene: 8. In germline, CDR1 is SGHVT, CDR2 SQSDAQ. This CDR3 contains 18 residues. The DNA of the CDR3 is TGTGCCAGCAGCCCTGGGACTAGCGGGGGGGCCTATCAAGAGACCCAGTACTTC. This sequence encodes CASSPGTSGGAYQETQYF.

The chain recombines TRBV3-1 with TRBJ1-1; D remains unclear. The germline CDR1 and CDR2 sequences are LGHDT and YNNKEL (reference sequence). The V end lost 2 bases, the J end lost 3 bases, and 13 bases lay between the germline ends. The CDR3 runs to 15 residues. The CDR3 loop reads CASSQFAVRDTEAFF. The CDR3 coding sequence is TGTGCCAGCAGCCAATTCGCGGTGCGGGACACTGAAGCTTTCTTT.

This clonotype appeared many times. V gene TRBV12-3 or TRBV12-4 combines with J gene TRBJ2-1; TRBD2 aligns across 10 bases. V trimming: 4 bases; J trimming: 6 bases; junction bases outside the gene matches: 6. The CDR3 extends over 15 amino acids. The CDR3 DNA sequence: TGTGCCAGCAGTTCCCAGCGGGGGGGCCTCAATGAGCAGTTCTTC. This sequence encodes CASSSQRGGLNEQFF.

The V call is TRBV4-1, the J call TRBJ2-1; D is possibly TRBD2 (5 bases). The germline CDR1 and CDR2 sequences are MGHRA and YSYEKL. The CDR3 sequence is 15 residues long. V shed 8 bases and J shed 7 bases, with 21 bases lying between them. CDR3 sequence reads: CASGESPRDRNEQFF. The CDR3 DNA reads TGCGCCAGCGGGGAGAGCCCAAGGGATCGGAATGAGCAGTTCTTC.

This clonotype has a handful of counts. This chain connects TRBV2 to TRBJ1-5, with 8 bases fitting TRBD1. The CDR3 contains 15 residues. Trimming at V came to 7 bases and at J to 2 bases, leaving 7 bases not matched to a gene. The germline CDR1 and CDR2 sequences are SNHLY and FYNNEI. The CDR3 DNA follows: TGTGCCAGCACCTGGACAGGGTTAGGCAATCAGCCCCAGCATTTT. Encoded protein: CASTWTGLGNQPQHF.

The chain combines TRBV25-1 with TRBJ1-1, with TRBD1 matching over 7 bases. The trim removed 7 bases at V and 6 bases at J, leaving 2 bases unmatched. Germline V gives CDR1 MGHDK, CDR2 SYGVNS. The CDR3 length is 11 residues. In DNA, the CDR3 is TGTGCCAGCAAGCAGGGGGCTGAAGCTTTCTTT. It codes for CASKQGAEAFF. Full variable domain (rest looked up from reference TRBV25-1 and TRBJ1-1): EADIYQTPRYLVIGTGKKITLECSQTMGHDKMYWYQQDPGMELHLIHYSYGVNSTEKGDLSSESTVSRIRTEHFPLTLESARPSHTSQYLCASKQGAEAFFGQGTRLTVV.

This clonotype occurred many times. V gene TRBV7-6 combines with J gene TRBJ2-3; D perhaps matches TRBD2 (5 bases). Germline CDR1 reads SGHVS; CDR2 reads FNYEAQ. There are 15 residues in the CDR3. V was shortened by 4 bases and J by 2 bases, with 13 bases between the two germline ends. The CDR3 coding sequence is TGTGCCAGCAGCTCCGCAAGCGGTATCACAGATACGCAGTATTTT. It encodes CASSSASGITDTQYF.

Many counts were recorded for this clonotype. The V and J genes are TRBV28 and TRBJ1-1; D not resolved. The CDR3 sequence is 12 residues long. The V and J ends lost 10 bases and 1 base respectively, with 10 bases between them. Per the germline V gene, CDR1 is MDHEN and CDR2 is SYDVKM. The CDR3 reads CATGARNTEAFF. The DNA for the CDR3 is TGTGCCACCGGTGCCCGGAACACTGAAGCTTTCTTT.

V gene TRBV5-1 combines with J gene TRBJ1-1; 7 nucleotides align to TRBD1. The V gene's germline CDR1 is SGHRS and CDR2 YFSETQ. V was pared by 5 bases and J by 4 bases, with 8 bases of the junction left unmatched. The CDR3 is made up of 14 amino acids. DNA for the CDR3: TGCGCCAGCAGGAACAGGGGAAGCACCACTGAAGCTTTCTTT. Its protein product is CASRNRGSTTEAFF.

The genes are TRBV28 and TRBJ2-2, with D unresolved. V lost 3 bases and J lost 7, with 15 bases in between. Germline-derived CDR1 and CDR2 are MDHEN and SYDVKM. The CDR3 spans 15 residues. CDR3 loop: CASSFDTVVGGELFF. CDR3 coding DNA: TGTGCCAGCAGTTTCGATACCGTGGTGGGCGGGGAGCTGTTTTTT.

J is TRBJ1-1 and V is TRBV20-1, with no clear D. Germline-derived CDR1 and CDR2 are DFQATT and SNEGSKA (reference sequence). CDR3 length equals 13 residues. V was clipped by 0 bases and J by 0 bases, with 5 bases between them. Written as DNA, the CDR3 is TGCAGTGCTAGAGATCGAGTGAACACTGAAGCTTTCTTT. This codes for CSARDRVNTEAFF.

This chain uses TRBV28 with TRBJ2-3; 8 bases align to TRBD2. Trimming took 3 bases from V and 0 from J; bases not matched to a gene: 11. Germline V gene lookup returns CDR1 MDHEN and CDR2 SYDVKM. CDR3 length: 18 amino acids. The CDR3 DNA is TGTGCCAGCAGTTTGAGGGCGGGGGGAACATCTAGCACAGATACGCAGTATTTT. This codes for CASSLRAGGTSSTDTQYF.